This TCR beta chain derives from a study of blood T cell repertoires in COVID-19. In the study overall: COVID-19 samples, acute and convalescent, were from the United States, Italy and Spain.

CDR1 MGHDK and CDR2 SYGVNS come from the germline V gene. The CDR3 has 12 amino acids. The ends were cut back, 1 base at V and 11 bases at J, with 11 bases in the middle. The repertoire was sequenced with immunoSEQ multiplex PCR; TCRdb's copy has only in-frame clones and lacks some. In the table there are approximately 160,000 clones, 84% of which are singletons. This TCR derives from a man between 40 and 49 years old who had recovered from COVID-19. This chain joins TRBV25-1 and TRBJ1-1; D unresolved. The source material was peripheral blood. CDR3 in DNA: TGTGCCAGCAGTGAATCCCGGGGTTCGGCTTTCTTT. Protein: CASSESRGSAFF.